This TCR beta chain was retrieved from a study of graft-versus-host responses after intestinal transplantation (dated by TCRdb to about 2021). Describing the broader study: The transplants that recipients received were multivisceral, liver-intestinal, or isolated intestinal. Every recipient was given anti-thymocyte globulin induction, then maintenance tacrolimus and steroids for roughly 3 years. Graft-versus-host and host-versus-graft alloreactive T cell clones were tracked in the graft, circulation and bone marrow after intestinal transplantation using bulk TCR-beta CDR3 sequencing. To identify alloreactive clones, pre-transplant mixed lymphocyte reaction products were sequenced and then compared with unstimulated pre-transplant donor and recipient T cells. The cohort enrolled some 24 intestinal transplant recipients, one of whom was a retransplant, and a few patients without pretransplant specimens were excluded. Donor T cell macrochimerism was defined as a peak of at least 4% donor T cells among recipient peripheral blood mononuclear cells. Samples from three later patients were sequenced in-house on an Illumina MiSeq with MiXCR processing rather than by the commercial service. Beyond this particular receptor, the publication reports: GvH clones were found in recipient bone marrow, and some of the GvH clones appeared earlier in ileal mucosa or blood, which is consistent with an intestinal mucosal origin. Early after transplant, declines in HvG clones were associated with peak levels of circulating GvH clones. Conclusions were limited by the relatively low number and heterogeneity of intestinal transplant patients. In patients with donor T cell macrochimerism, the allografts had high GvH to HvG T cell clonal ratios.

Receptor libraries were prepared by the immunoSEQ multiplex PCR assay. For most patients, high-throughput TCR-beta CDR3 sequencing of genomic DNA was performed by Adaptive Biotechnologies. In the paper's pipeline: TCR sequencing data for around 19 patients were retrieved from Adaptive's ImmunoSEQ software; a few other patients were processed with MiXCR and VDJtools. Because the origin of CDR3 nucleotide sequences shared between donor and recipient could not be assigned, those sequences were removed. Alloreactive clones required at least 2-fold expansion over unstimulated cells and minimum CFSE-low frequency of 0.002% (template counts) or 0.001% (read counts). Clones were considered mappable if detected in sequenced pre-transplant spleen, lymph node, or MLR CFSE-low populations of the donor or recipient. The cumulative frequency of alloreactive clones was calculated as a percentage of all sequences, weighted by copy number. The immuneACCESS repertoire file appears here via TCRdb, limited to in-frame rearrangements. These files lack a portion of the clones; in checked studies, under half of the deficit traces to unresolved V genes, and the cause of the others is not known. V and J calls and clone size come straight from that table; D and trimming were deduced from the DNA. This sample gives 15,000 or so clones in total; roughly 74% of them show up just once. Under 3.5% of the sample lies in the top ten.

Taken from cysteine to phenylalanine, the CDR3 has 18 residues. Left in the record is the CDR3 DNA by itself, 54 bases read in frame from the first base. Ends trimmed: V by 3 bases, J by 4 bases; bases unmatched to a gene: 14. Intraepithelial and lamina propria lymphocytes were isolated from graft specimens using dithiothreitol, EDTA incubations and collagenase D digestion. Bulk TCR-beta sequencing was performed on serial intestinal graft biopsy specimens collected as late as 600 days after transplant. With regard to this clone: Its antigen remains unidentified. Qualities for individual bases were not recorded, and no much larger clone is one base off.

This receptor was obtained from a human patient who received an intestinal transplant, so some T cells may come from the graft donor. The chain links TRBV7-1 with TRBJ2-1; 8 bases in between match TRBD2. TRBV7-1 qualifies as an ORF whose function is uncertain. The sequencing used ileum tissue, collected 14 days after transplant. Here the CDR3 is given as CASSSGLAGRAPYNEQFF. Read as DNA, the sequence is TGTGCCAGCAGCTCGGGGCTAGCGGGCCGGGCGCCATACAATGAGCAGTTCTTC.